The following is a T cell receptor (beta chain) sequence with its context. Participants came from fewer than 25 US areas, aged about 18 to 89 years. Participant-given clinical history determined each cohort assignment. Authors' analysis steps: Reference gene primer amplification in the assay estimated nucleated cell counts. The data were produced by immunoSEQ multiplex PCR, yet TCRdb's version contains in-frame clones alone and is incomplete. V and J calls and clone size are given by that table; D and trimming were obtained from the DNA. This sample has approximately 140,000 clones, with around 80% found just once. The data were taken from a study of blood T cell repertoires in COVID-19. The CDR3 extends over 11 amino acids. Germline-derived CDR1 and CDR2 are ENHRY and SYGVKD. Trimming at V came to 10 bases and at J to 5 bases, leaving 5 bases not matched to a gene.

The TCR was taken from a man aged 40-50 years with acute COVID-19. The J gene is TRBJ2-7, the V gene TRBV10-3, with 7 bases aligning to TRBD1. The specimen sequenced was PBMCs or T cells enriched from blood (not recorded which). The CDR3 DNA sequence: TGTGCCACGACAGGGACCGACGAGCAGTACTTC. This sequence encodes CATTGTDEQYF.